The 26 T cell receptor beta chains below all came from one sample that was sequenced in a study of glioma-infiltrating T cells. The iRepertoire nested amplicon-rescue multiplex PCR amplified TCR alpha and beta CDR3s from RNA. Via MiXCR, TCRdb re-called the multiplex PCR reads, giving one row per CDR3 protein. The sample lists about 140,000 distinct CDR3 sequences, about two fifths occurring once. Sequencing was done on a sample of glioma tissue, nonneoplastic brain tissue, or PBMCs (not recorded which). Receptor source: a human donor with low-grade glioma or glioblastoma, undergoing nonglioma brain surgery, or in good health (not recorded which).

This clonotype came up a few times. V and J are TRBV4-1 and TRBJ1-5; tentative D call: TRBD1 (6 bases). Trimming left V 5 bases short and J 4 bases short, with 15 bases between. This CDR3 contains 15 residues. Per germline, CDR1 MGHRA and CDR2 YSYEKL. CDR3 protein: CASSLIETGNQPQHF. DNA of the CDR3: TGCGCCAGCAGCTTAATAGAGACAGGTAATCAGCCCCAGCATTTT.

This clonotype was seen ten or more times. The CDR3 nucleotides are TGTGCCAGCAGACTCGCCTACAGGGGTAATTCACCCCTCCACTTT. This sequence encodes CASRLAYRGNSPLHF. The chain combines TRBV6-1 with TRBJ1-6; 7 bases map to TRBD1. CDR3 length: 15 residues. Germline V gene data show CDR1 as MNHNS and CDR2 as SASEGT. Germline trimming cut 6 bases from V and 6 bases from J; bases unmatched to any gene: 8.

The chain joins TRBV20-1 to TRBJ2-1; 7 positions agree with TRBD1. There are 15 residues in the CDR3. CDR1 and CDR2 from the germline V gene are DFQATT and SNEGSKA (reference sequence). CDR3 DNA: TGCTGTGTCCCGAGGGGAACAGGGGCACAAAATGAGCAGTTCTTC. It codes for CCVPRGTGAQNEQFF.

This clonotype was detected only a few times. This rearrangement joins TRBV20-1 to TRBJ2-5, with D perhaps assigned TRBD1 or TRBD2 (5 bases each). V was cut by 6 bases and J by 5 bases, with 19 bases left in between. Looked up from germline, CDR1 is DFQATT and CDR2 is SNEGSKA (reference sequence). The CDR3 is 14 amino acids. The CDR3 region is CSAQHTWGMETQYF. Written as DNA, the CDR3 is TGCAGTGCCCAACACACTTGGGGGATGGAGACCCAGTACTTC.

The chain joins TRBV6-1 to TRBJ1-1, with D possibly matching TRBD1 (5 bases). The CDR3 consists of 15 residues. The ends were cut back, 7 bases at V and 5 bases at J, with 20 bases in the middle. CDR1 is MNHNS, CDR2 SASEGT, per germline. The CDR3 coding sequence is TGTGCCAGCATTCGGACACGGCTCCTCCGAACTGAAGCTTTCTTT. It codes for CASIRTRLLRTEAFF.

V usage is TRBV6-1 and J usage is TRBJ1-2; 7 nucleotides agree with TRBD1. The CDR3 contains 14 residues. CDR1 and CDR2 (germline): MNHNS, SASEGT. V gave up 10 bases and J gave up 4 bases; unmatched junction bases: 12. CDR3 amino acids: CAMGRTGDPYGYTF. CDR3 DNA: TGTGCCATGGGACGAACAGGGGATCCCTATGGCTACACCTTC.

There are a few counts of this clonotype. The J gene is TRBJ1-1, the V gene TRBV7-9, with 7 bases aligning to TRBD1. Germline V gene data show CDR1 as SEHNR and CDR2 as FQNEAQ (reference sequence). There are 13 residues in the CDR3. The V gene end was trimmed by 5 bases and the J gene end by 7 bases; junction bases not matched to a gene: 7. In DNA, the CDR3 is TGTGCCAGCAGCCTAAGTAGGGACAGTGAAGCTTTCTTT. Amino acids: CASSLSRDSEAFF. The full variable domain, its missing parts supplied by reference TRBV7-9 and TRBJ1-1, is DTGVSQNPRHKITKRGQNVTFRCDPISEHNRLYWYRQTLGQGPEFLTYFQNEAQLEKSRLLSDRFSAERPKGSFSTLEIQRTEQGDSAMYLCASSLSRDSEAFFGQGTRLTVV.

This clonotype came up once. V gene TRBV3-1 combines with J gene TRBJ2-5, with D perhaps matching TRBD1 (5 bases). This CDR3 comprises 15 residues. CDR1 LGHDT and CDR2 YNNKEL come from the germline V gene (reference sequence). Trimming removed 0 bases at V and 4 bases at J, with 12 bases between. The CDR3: CASSQDGAGRETQYF. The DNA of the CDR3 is TGTGCCAGCAGCCAAGATGGTGCAGGGCGAGAGACCCAGTACTTC.

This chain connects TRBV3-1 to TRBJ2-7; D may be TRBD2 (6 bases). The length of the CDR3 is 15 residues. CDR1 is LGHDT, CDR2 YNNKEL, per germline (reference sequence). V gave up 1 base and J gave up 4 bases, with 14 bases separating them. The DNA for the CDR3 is TGTGCCAGCAGCCAAGTGTATAGAGGGAGGTACGAGCAGTACTTC. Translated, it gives CASSQVYRGRYEQYF.

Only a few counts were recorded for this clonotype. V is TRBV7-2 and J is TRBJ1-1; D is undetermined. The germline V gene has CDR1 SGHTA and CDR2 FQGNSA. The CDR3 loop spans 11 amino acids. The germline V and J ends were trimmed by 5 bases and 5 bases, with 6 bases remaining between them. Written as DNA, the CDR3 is TGTGCCAGCAGCCAGGAAACTGAAGCTTTCTTT. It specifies CASSQETEAFF.

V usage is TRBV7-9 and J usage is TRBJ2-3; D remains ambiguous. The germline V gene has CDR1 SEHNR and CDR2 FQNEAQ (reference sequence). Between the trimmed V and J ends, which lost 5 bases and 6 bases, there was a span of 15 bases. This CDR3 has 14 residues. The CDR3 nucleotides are TGTGCCAGCAGCCCTCAATTATATGTGGATACGCAGTATTTT. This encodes CASSPQLYVDTQYF.

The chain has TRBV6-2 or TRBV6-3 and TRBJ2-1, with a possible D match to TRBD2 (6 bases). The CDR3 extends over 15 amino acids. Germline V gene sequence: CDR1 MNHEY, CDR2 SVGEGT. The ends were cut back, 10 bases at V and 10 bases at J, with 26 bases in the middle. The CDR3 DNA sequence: TGTGCCATCATCTACCGCTCGGGAGAAGCAAGGGAGCAGTTCTTC. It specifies CAIIYRSGEAREQFF.

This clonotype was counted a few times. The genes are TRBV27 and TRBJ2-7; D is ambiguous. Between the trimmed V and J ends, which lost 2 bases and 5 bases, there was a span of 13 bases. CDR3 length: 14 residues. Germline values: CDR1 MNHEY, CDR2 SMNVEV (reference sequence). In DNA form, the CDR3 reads TGTGCCAGCAGTTTAAGTCGAGGTACCGACGAGCAGTACTTC. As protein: CASSLSRGTDEQYF.

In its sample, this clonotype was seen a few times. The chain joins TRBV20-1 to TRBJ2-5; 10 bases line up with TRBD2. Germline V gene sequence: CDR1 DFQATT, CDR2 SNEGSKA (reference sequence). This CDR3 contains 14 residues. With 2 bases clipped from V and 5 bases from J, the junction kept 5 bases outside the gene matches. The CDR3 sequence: CSARPGLARETQYF. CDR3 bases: TGCAGTGCTAGACCGGGACTAGCGCGGGAGACCCAGTACTTC.

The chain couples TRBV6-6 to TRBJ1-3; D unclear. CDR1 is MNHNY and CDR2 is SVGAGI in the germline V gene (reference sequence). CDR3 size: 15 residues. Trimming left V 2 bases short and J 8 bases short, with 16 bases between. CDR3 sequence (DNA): TGTGCCAGCAGTTACCAACCCCCAGGATTCGACACCATATATTTT. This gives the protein CASSYQPPGFDTIYF.

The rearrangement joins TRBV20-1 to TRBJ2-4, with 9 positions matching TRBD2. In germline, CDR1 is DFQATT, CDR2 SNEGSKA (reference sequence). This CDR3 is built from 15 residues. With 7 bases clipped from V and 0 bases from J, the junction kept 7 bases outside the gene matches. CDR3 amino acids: CSGSGGPLAKNIQYF. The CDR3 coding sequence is TGCAGTGGTAGCGGGGGCCCCCTAGCCAAAAACATTCAGTACTTC.

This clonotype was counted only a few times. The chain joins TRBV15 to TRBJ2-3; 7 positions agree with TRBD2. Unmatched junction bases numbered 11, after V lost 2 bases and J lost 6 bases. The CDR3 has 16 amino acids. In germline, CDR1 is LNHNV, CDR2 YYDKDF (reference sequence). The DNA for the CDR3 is TGTGCCACCAGCAGAATGGGGGAGGCGGGAGCGGATACGCAGTATTTT. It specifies CATSRMGEAGADTQYF.

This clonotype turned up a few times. In nucleotides, the CDR3 is TGTGCCAGCAGGCCCGGACAGGGGGGTCAGCCCCAGCATTTT. This gives the protein CASRPGQGGQPQHF. The chain couples TRBV27 to TRBJ1-5; 10 bases fit TRBD1. CDR1 is MNHEY, CDR2 SMNVEV, per germline (reference sequence). The CDR3 is made up of 14 amino acids. Losses at the gene ends were 6 bases for V and 6 bases for J; bases not matched to a gene: 5.

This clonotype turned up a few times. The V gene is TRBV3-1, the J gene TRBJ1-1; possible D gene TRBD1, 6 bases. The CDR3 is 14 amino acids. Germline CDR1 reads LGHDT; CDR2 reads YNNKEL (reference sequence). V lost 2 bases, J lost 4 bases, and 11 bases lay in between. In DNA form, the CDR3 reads TGTGCCAGCAGCCAAACAGGGTCTAGCACTGAAGCTTTCTTT. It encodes CASSQTGSSTEAFF.

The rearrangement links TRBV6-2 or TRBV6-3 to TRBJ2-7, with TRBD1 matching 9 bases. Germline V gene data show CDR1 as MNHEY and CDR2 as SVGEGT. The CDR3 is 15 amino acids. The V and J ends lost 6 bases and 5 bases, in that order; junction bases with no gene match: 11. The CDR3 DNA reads TGTGCCAGCAGAAATCCGGGACAGGGAACCAACGAGCAGTACTTC. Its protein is CASRNPGQGTNEQYF.

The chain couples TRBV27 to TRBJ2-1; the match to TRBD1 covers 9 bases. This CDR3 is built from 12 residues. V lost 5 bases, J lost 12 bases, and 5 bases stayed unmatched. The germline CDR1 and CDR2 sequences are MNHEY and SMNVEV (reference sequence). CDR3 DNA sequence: TGTGCCAGCAGTGGGACAGGGTATGTGCAGTTCTTC. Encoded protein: CASSGTGYVQFF.

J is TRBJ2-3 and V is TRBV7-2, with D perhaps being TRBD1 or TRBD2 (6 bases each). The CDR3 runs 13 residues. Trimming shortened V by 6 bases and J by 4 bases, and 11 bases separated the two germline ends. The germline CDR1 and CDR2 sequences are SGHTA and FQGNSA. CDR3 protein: CASRGASADTQYF. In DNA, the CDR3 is TGTGCCAGCAGGGGGGCTAGCGCAGATACGCAGTATTTT.

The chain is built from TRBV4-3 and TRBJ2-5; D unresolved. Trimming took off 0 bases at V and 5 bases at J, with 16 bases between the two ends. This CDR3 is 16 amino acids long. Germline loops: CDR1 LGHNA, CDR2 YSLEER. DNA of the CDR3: TGCGCCAGCAGCCAAGATGTCACAGATCCCGTGGAGACCCAGTACTTC. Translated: CASSQDVTDPVETQYF.

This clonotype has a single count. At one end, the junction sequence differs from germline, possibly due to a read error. In DNA, the CDR3 is TGTGCCCGCAGCTTAAGGCTAGCGGGAGATACGCAGTATTTT. It specifies CARSLRLAGDTQYF. This sequence joins TRBV7-2 and TRBJ2-3, with 8 bases identical to TRBD2. This CDR3 has 14 amino acids. The germline V gene has CDR1 SGHTA and CDR2 FQGNSA. Supplemented by reference TRBV7-2 and TRBJ2-3, the full variable domain reads GAGVSQSPSNKVTEKGKDVELRCDPISGHTALYWYRQSLGQGLEFLIYFQGNSAPDKSGLPSDRFSAERTGGSVSTLTIQRTQQEDSAVYLCARSLRLAGDTQYFGPGTRLTVL.

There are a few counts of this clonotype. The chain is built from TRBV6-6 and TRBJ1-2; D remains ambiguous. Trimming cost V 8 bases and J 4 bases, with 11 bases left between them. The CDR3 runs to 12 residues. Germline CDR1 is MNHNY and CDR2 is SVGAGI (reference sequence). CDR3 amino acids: CASAPDTYGYTF. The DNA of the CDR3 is TGTGCCAGCGCCCCAGACACCTATGGCTACACCTTC.

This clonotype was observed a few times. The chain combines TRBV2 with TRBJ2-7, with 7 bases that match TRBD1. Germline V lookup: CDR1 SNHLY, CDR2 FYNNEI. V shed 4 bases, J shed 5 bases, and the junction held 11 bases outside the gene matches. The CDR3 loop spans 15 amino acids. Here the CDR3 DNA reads TGTGCCAGCAGTGTTGAACAGGGGAGTCCCAACGAGCAGTACTTC. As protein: CASSVEQGSPNEQYF. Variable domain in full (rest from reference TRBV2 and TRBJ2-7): EPEVTQTPSHQVTQMGQEVILRCVPISNHLYFYWYRQILGQKVEFLVSFYNNEISEKSEIFDDQFSVERPDGSNFTLKIRSTKLEDSAMYFCASSVEQGSPNEQYFGPGTRLTVT.